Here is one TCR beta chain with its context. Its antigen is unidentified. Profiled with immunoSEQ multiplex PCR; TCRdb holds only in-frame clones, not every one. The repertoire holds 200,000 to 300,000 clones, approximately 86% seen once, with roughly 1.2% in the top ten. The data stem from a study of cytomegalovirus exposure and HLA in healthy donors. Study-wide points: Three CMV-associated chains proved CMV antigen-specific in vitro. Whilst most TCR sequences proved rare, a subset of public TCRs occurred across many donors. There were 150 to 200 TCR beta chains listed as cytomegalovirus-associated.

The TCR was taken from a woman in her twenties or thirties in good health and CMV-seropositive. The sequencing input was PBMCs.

As DNA, the CDR3 is TGTGCCAGCAGTCGTGGCGGGAGTCACGAGCAGTACTTC. It specifies CASSRGGSHEQYF. V usage is TRBV9 and J usage is TRBJ2-7; TRBD2 matches at 7 bases. The junction had 7 bases not matched to a gene; V was cut back by 5 bases and J by 5 bases. The CDR3 is 13 amino acids. Germline lookup yields CDR1 SGDLS and CDR2 YYNGEE.